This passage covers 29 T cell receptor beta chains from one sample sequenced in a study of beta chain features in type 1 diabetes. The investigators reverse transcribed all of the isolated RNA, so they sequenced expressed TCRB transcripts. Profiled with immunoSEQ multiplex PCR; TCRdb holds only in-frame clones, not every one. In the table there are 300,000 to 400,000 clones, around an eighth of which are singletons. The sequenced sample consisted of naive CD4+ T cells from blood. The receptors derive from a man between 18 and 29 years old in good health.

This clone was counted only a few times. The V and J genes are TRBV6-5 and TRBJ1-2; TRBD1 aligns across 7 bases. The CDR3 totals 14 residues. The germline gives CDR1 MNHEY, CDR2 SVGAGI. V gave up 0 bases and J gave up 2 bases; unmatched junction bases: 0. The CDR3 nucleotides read TGTGCCAGCAGTTACTCGGGACAGAACTATGGCTACACCTTC. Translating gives CASSYSGQNYGYTF.

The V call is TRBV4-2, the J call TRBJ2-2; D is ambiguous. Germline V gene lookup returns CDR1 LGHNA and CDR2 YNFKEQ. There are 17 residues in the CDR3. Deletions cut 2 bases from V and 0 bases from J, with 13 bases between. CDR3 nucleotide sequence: TGTGCCAGCAGCCAACAGACTCTAGAGCCGAACACCGGGGAGCTGTTTTTT. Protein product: CASSQQTLEPNTGELFF.

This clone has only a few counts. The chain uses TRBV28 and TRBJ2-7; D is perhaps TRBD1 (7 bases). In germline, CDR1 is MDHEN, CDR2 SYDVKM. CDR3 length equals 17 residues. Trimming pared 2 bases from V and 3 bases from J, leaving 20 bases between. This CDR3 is CASSLGGTAYTLYEQYF. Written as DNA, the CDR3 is TGTGCCAGCAGTTTAGGCGGGACAGCTTATACGCTCTACGAGCAGTACTTC.

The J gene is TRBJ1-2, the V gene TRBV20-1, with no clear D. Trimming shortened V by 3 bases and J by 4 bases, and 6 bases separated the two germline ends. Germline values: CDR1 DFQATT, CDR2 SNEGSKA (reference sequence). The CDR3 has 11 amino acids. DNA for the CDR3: TGCAGTGCTAGGGCCCGCTATGGCTACACCTTC. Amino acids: CSARARYGYTF.

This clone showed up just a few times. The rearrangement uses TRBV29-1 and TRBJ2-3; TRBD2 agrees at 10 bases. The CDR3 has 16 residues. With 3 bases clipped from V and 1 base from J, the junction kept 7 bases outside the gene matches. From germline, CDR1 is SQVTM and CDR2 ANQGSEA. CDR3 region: CSVEATSGERTDTQYF. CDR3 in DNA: TGCAGCGTTGAGGCAACTAGCGGGGAGCGCACAGATACGCAGTATTTT.

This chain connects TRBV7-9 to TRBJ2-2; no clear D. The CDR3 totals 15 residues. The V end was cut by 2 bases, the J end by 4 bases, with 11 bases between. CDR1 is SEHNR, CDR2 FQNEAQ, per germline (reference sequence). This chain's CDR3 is CASSLRGSPTGELFF. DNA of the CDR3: TGTGCCAGCAGCTTAAGAGGCAGCCCCACCGGGGAGCTGTTTTTT.

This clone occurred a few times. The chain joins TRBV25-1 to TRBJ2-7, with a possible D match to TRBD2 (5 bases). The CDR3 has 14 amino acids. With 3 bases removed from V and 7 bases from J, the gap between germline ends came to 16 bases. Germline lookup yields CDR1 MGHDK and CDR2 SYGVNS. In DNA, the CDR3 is TGTGCCAGCAGTGAGCTGGGAGTCCTACGAGAGCAGTACTTC. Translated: CASSELGVLREQYF.

The CDR3 loop reads CASSYGGGANYGYTF. CDR3 sequence (DNA): TGTGCCAGCAGTTACGGGGGGGGAGCTAACTATGGCTACACCTTC. The chain carries TRBV6-5 and TRBJ1-2, with a tentative D call TRBD1 (5 bases). This CDR3 is built from 15 residues. V lost 2 bases and J 0 bases, leaving 10 bases between the germline ends. Looked up from germline, CDR1 is MNHEY and CDR2 is SVGAGI.

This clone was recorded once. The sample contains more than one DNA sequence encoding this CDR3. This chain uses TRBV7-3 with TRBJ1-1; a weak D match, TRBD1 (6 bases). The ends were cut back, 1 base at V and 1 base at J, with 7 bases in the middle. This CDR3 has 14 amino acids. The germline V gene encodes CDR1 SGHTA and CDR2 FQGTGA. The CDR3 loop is CASSLNRENTEAFF. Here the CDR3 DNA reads TGTGCCAGCAGCTTAAACAGGGAGAACACTGAAGCTTTCTTT. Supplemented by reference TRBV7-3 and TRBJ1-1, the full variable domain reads GAGVSQTPSNKVTEKGKYVELRCDPISGHTALYWYRQSLGQGPEFLIYFQGTGAADDSGLPNDRFFAVRPEGSVSTLKIQRTERGDSAVYLCASSLNRENTEAFFGQGTRLTVV.

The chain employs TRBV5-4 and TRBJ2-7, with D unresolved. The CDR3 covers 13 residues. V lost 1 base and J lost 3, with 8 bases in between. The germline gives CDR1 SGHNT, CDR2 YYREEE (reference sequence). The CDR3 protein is CASSLFGHYEQYF. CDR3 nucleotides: TGTGCCAGCAGCTTGTTTGGGCACTACGAGCAGTACTTC.

The CDR3 DNA sequence: TGTGCCAGCAGCCGTGGACTAGCGGGAGGGCCCACAGATACGCAGTATTTT. Residues: CASSRGLAGGPTDTQYF. This chain links TRBV7-9 with TRBJ2-3; TRBD2 matches at 15 bases. From germline, CDR1 is SEHNR and CDR2 FQNEAQ (reference sequence). Losses at the gene ends were 5 bases for V and 2 bases for J; bases not matched to a gene: 5. CDR3 size: 17 residues.

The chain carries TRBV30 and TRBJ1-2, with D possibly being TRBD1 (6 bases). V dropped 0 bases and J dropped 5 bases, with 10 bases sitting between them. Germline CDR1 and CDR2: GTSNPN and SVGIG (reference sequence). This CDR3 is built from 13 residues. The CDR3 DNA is TGTGCCTGGAGTGTAACAGGGACATATGGCTACACCTTC. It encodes CAWSVTGTYGYTF.

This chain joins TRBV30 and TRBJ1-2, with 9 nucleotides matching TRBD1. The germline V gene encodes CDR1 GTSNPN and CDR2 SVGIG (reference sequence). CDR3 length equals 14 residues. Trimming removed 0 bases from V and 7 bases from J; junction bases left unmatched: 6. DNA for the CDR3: TGTGCCTGGAGTGTACTAAACAGGGGGCTTGGCTACACCTTC. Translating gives CAWSVLNRGLGYTF. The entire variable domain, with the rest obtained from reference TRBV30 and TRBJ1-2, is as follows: SQTIHQWPATLVQPVGSPLSLECTVEGTSNPNLYWYRQAAGRGLQLLFYSVGIGQISSEVPQNLSASRPQDRQFILSSKKLLLSDSGFYLCAWSVLNRGLGYTFGSGTRLTVV.

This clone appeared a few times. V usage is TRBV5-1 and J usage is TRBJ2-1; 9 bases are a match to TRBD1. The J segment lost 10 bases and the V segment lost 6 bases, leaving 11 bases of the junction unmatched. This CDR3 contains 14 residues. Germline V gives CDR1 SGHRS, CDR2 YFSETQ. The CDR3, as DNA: TGCGCCAGCAAAGGGACAGGGAACGACATAGAGCAGTTCTTC. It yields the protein CASKGTGNDIEQFF.

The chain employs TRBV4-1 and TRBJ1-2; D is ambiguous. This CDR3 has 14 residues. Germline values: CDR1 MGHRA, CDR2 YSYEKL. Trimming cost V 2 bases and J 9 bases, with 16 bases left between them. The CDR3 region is CASSQRFKGGSYTF. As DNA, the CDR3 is TGCGCCAGCAGCCAAAGGTTCAAAGGAGGTAGCTACACCTTC.

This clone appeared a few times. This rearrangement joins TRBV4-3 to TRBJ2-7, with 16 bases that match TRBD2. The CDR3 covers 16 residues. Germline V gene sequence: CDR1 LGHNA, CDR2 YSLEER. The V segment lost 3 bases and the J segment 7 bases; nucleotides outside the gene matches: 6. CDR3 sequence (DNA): TGCGCCAGCAGCCAGGGACTAGCGGGGGGGCAGGAGGAGCAGTACTTC. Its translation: CASSQGLAGGQEEQYF.

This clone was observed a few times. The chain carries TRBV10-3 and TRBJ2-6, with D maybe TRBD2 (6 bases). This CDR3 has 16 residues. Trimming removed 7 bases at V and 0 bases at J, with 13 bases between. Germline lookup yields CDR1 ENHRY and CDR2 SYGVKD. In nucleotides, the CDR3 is TGTGCCATCACAGGAGGGCCGTCCTCTGGGGCCAACGTCCTGACTTTC. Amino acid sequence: CAITGGPSSGANVLTF.

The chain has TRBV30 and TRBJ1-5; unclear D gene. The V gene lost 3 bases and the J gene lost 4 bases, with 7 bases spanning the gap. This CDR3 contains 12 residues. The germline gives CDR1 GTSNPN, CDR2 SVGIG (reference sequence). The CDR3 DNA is TGTGCCTGGAGCCAGGTGAATCAGCCCCAGCATTTT. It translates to CAWSQVNQPQHF.

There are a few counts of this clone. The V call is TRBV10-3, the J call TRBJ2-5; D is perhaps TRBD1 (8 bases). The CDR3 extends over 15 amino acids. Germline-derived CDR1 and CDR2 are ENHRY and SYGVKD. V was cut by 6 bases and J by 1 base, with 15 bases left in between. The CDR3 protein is CAISTNRGGQETQYF. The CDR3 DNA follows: TGTGCCATCAGCACAAACAGGGGGGGCCAAGAGACCCAGTACTTC.

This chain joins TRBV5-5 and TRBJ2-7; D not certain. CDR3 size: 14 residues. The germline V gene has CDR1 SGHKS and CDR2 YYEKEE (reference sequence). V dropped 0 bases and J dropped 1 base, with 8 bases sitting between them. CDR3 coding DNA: TGTGCCAGCAGCTTGGATCGCAGGTCCTACGAGCAGTACTTC. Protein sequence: CASSLDRRSYEQYF.

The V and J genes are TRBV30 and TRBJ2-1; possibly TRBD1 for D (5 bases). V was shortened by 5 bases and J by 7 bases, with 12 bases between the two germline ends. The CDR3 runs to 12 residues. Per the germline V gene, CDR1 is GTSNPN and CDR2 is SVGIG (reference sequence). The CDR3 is CAWSDSRNEQFF. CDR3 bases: TGTGCCTGGTCTGACAGCAGAAATGAGCAGTTCTTC.

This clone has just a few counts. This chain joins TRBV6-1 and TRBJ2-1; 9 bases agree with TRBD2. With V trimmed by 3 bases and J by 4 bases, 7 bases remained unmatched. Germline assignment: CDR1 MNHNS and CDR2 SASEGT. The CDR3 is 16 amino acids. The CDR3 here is CASSDYSGSSYNEQFF. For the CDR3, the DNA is TGTGCCAGCAGTGACTATAGCGGGAGCTCGTACAATGAGCAGTTCTTC.

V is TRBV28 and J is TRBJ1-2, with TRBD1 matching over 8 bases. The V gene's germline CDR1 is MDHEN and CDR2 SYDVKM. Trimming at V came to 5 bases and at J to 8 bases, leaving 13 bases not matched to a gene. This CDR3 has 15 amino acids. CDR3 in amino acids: CASSPVTGTGRGYTF. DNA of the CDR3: TGTGCCAGCAGTCCAGTAACCGGGACAGGCAGGGGCTACACCTTC.

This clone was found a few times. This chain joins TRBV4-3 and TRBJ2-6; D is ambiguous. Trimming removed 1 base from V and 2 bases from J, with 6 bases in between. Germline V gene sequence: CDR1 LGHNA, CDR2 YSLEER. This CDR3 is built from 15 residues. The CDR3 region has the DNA TGCGCCAGCAGCCAAGGAGCTGCTGGGGCCAACGTCCTGACTTTC. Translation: CASSQGAAGANVLTF.

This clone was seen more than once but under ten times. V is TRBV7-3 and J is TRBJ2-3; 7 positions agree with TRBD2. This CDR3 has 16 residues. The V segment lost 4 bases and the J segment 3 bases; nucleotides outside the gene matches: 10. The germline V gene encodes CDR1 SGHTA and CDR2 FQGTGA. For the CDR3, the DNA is TGTGCCAGCAGCTCAAACCCAGCGGGACCGACAGATACGCAGTATTTT. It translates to CASSSNPAGPTDTQYF.

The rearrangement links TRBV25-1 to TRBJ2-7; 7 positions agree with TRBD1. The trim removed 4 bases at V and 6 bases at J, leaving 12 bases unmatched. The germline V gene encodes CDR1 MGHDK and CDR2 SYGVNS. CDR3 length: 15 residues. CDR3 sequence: CASSATGTVGSEQYF. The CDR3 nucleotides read TGTGCCAGCAGTGCTACCGGGACAGTGGGGTCCGAGCAGTACTTC.

The CDR3 DNA follows: TGCAGCGTTGAAGATCCGGGACAGGGCATTTACGGCTACACCTTC. It specifies CSVEDPGQGIYGYTF. The chain is built from TRBV29-1 and TRBJ1-2; 9 bases are shared with TRBD1. CDR3 length equals 15 residues. After removal of 0 bases from V and 8 bases from J, the junction contained 10 bases not matched to a gene. Germline CDR1 SQVTM, CDR2 ANQGSEA.

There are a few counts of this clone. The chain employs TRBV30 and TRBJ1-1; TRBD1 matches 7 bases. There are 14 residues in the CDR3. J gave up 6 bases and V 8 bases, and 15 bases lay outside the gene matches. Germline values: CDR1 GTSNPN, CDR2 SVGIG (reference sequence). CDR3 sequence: CARGTGTVIPEAFF. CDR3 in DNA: TGTGCCCGGGGGACCGGGACAGTCATTCCTGAAGCTTTCTTT.

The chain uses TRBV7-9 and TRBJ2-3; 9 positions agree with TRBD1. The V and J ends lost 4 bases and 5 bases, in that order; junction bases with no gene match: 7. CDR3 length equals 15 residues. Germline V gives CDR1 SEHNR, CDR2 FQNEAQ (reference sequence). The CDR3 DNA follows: TGTGCCAGCAGCTCACGTGGGACAGGGTTAGATACGCAGTATTTT. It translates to CASSSRGTGLDTQYF.